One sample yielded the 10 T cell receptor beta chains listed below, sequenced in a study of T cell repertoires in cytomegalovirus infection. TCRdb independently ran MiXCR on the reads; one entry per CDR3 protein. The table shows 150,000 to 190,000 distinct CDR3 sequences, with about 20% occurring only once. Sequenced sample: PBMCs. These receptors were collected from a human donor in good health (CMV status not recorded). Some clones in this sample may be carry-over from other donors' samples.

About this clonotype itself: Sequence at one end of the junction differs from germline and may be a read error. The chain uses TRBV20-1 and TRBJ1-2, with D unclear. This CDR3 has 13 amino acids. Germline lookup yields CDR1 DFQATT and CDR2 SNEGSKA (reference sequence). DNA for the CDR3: TGCAGTGCTCCTGATCCCAAAGGATTAGGCTTCACCTTC. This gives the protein CSAPDPKGLGFTF.

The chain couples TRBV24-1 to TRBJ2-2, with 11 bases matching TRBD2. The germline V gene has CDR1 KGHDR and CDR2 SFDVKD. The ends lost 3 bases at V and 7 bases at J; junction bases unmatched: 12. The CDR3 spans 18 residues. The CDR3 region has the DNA TGTGCCACCAGTGATCCCCCAACTAGCGGGGGAGTGGTCGGGGAGCTGTTTTTT. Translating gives CATSDPPTSGGVVGELFF.

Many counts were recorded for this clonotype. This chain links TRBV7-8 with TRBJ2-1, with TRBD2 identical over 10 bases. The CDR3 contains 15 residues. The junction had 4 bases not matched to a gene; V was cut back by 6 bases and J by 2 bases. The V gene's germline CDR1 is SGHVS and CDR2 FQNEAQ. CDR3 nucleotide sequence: TGTGCCAGCAGTTCTACTAGCGGGGCCTACAATGAGCAGTTCTTC. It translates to CASSSTSGAYNEQFF.

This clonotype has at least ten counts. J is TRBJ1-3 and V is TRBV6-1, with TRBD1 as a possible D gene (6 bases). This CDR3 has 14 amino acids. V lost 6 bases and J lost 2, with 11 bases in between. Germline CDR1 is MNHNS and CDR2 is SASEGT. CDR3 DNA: TGTGCCAGCAGACCAACAGGGACTGGAAACACCATATATTTT. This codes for CASRPTGTGNTIYF.

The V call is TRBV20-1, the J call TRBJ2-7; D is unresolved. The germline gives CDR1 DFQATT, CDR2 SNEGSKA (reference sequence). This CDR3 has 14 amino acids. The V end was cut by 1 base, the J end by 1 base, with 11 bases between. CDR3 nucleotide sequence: TGCAGTGCTAGAGCGCCGGACCGATCCTACGAGCAGTACTTC. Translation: CSARAPDRSYEQYF.

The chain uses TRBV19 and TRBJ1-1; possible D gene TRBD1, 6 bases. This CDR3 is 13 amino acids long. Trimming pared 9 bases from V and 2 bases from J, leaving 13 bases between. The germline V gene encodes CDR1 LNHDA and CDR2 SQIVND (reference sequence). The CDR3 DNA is TGTGCCAGATATCAGGGGACAAACACTGAAGCTTTCTTT. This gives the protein CARYQGTNTEAFF. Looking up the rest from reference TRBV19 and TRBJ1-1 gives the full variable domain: DGGITQSPKYLFRKEGQNVTLSCEQNLNHDAMYWYRQDPGQGLRLIYYSQIVNDFQKGDIAEGYSVSREKKESFPLTVTSAQKNPTAFYLCARYQGTNTEAFFGQGTRLTVV.

The CDR3, as DNA: TGTGCCAGCAGCCTGGGGGCGGGGGGTACGCAGTATTTT. As protein: CASSLGAGGTQYF. The rearrangement uses TRBV7-3 and TRBJ2-3, with 8 nucleotides matching TRBD2. V lost 5 bases and J lost 8; bases outside the gene matches: 6. The germline CDR1 and CDR2 sequences are SGHTA and FQGTGA. The CDR3 is 13 residues long.

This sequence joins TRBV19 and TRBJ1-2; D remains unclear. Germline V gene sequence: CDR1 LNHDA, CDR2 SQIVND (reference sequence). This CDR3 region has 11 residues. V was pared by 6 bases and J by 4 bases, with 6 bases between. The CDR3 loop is CASRGIYGYTF. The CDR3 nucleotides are TGTGCCAGTAGAGGGATCTATGGCTACACCTTC.

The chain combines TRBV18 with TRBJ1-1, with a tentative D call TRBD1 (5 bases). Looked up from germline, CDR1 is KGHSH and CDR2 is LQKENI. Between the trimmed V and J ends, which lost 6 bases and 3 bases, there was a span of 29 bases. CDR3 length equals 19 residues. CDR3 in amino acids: CASSSSERMVGEVYTEAFF. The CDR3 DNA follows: TGTGCCAGCTCCTCCTCAGAAAGGATGGTAGGGGAAGTGTACACTGAAGCTTTCTTT.

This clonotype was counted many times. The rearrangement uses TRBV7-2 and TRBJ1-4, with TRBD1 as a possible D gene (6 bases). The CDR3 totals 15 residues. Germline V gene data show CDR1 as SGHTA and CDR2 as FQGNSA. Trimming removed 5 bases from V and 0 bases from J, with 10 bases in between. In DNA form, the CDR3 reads TGTGCCAGCAGCATCAGGACAGCAACTAATGAAAAACTGTTTTTT. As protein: CASSIRTATNEKLFF.